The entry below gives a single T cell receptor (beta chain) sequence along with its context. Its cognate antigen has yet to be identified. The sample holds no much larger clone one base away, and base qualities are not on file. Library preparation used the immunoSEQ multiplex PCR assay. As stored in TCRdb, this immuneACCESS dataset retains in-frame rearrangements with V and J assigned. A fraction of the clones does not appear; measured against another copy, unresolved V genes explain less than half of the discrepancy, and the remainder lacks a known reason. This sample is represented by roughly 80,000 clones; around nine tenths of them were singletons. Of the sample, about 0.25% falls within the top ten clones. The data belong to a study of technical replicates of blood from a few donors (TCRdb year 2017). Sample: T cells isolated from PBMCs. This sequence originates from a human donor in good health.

For the CDR3, the sequence is CASSPPTSPLRSSYNEQFF. The DNA sequence is TGTGCCAGCAGCCCGCCGACGAGTCCCTTGAGGAGCTCCTACAATGAGCAGTTCTTC. The chain is encoded by TRBV7-9 joined to TRBJ2-1; the D gene cannot be named for sure. From the germline V gene (reference sequence), CDR1 is SEHNR and CDR2 is FQNEAQ. From cysteine to phenylalanine, the CDR3 is 19 amino acids long. Solely the CDR3 DNA is kept, with 57 bases framed from the first base. V loses 5 bases of germline sequence and J loses 0 bases, and the interval between the two ends is 23 bases. Supplemented by the reference TRBV7-9 and TRBJ2-1 proteins around the CDR3, the complete variable domain is DTGVSQNPRHKITKRGQNVTFRCDPISEHNRLYWYRQTLGQGPEFLTYFQNEAQLEKSRLLSDRFSAERPKGSFSTLEIQRTEQGDSAMYLCASSPPTSPLRSSYNEQFFGPGTRLTVL.